Each of the 10 T cell receptor beta chains below was sequenced from the same sample in a study of blood T cells in healthy people across ages. The second PCR ran roughly 6 to 11 cycles with a sample-barcoded 5' primer and J-beta primers. TCRdb called the 5' RACE reads again in MiXCR, with one record for every CDR3 protein. The table shows more than 1,400,000 distinct CDR3 sequences, with approximately 40% occurring only once. The source material was blood. The receptor source for this set is a woman younger than 30 in good health.

This clonotype came up a few times. The chain links TRBV7-9 to TRBJ2-1; D possibly matches TRBD1 or TRBD2 (5 bases each). This CDR3 contains 15 residues. Trimming cost V 3 bases and J 2 bases, with 11 bases left between them. The germline gives CDR1 SEHNR, CDR2 FQNEAQ (reference sequence). The CDR3 region has the DNA TGTGCCAGCAGCTTTAGTGGGGACCCCTACAATGAGCAGTTCTTC. Encoded protein: CASSFSGDPYNEQFF.

This chain joins TRBV28 and TRBJ2-5; 12 positions match TRBD1. V lost 5 bases to trimming and J lost 7 bases; unmatched junction nucleotides: 8. Germline V gives CDR1 MDHEN, CDR2 SYDVKM. This CDR3 spans 15 amino acids. The CDR3 here is CASSPGTGGLGTQYF. In nucleotides, the CDR3 is TGTGCCAGCAGTCCCGGGACAGGGGGCCTTGGGACCCAGTACTTC.

J is TRBJ2-1 and V is TRBV6-1; a possible D gene is TRBD1 (6 bases). The CDR3 sequence is 15 residues long. Looked up from germline, CDR1 is MNHNS and CDR2 is SASEGT. Trimming took 8 bases from V and 5 from J, leaving 19 bases between them. CDR3 nucleotides: TGTGCCAGCGGCAAGGGGGAGTTTTTGGACAATGAGCAGTTCTTC. The encoded protein is CASGKGEFLDNEQFF.

The chain is built from TRBV7-9 and TRBJ1-2, with unresolved D. V lost 3 bases and J lost 7, with 9 bases in between. From germline, CDR1 is SEHNR and CDR2 FQNEAQ (reference sequence). This CDR3 is built from 12 residues. The DNA of the CDR3 is TGTGCCAGCAGCTTTGGGGTGAGTGGCTACACCTTC. It specifies CASSFGVSGYTF.

This chain joins TRBV12-3 or TRBV12-4 and TRBJ2-4; 12 bases are shared with TRBD1. The J call may not be correct, given that the DNA end is closer to TRBJ2-7. The CDR3 contains 13 residues. This CDR3 is CASRGQGAGEQYF. CDR3 in DNA: TGTGCCAGCAGGGGACAGGGGGCTGGCGAGCAGTACTTC.

The chain has TRBV6-5 and TRBJ1-1; 7 positions match TRBD1. The junction had 8 bases not matched to a gene; V was cut back by 5 bases and J by 5 bases. In germline, CDR1 is MNHEY, CDR2 SVGAGI. The CDR3 is made up of 14 amino acids. CDR3: CASSDGTGVTEAFF. CDR3 bases: TGTGCCAGCAGTGACGGAACAGGGGTAACTGAAGCTTTCTTT.

This clonotype has a single count. V is TRBV11-1 and J is TRBJ1-3, with a possible D match to TRBD1 (6 bases). CDR1 and CDR2 from the germline V gene are SGHAT and FQDESV (reference sequence). This CDR3 is built from 15 residues. V was clipped by 5 bases and J by 4 bases, with 15 bases between them. CDR3 sequence: CASSAGQYLGNTIYF. The CDR3 nucleotides are TGTGCCAGCAGCGCGGGACAATATTTGGGAAACACCATATATTTT.

J is TRBJ2-1 and V is TRBV20-1; tentative D call: TRBD2 (7 bases). The germline V gene has CDR1 DFQATT and CDR2 SNEGSKA (reference sequence). The V end was cut by 5 bases, the J end by 0 bases, with 11 bases between. This CDR3 has 14 residues. The CDR3 here is CSAGGGPSYNEQFF. The CDR3 DNA is TGCAGTGCTGGCGGGGGCCCCTCCTACAATGAGCAGTTCTTC.

The sample holds a few counts of this clonotype. The rearrangement uses TRBV6-1 and TRBJ2-1; the D gene could be TRBD1 or TRBD2 (5 bases each). The V end was cut by 4 bases, the J end by 13 bases, with 20 bases between. This CDR3 contains 14 residues. Germline CDR1 and CDR2: MNHNS and SASEGT. The CDR3 spells CASSVGAGQETQFF. The CDR3 DNA reads TGTGCCAGCAGTGTTGGGGCGGGTCAAGAGACCCAGTTCTTC.

The chain couples TRBV20-1 to TRBJ2-7; no clear D. The V and J ends lost 1 base and 5 bases respectively, with 15 bases between them. CDR1 is DFQATT and CDR2 is SNEGSKA in the germline V gene (reference sequence). This CDR3 has 14 residues. The CDR3 nucleotides are TGCAGTGCTAGAGCTCACAGCTCTGGGAACGAGCAGTACTTC. Its protein product is CSARAHSSGNEQYF.